These 30 T cell receptor beta chains came from one sample sequenced in a study of identical twins. TCRdb passed the 5' RACE reads through MiXCR, listing each CDR3 protein once. The data hold approximately 220,000 distinct CDR3 sequences, with 7.5% observed a single time. This sample also belongs to another study, concerning yellow fever vaccine responses in identical twins.

The source material was memory (CD45RO+) T cells sorted from blood. The receptor set was obtained from a woman younger than 35 in good health.

The chain employs TRBV6-5 and TRBJ2-1, with D perhaps matching TRBD2 (5 bases). The CDR3 is 15 residues long. Trimming took 2 bases from V and 4 from J, leaving 12 bases between them. The V gene's germline CDR1 is MNHEY and CDR2 SVGAGI. Written as DNA, the CDR3 is TGTGCCAGCAGTTACGGATACCGGACTTACAATGAGCAGTTCTTC. Translation: CASSYGYRTYNEQFF.

This chain joins TRBV15 and TRBJ2-7; 7 bases fit TRBD2. Germline CDR1 reads LNHNV; CDR2 reads YYDKDF (reference sequence). There are 16 residues in the CDR3. The V segment lost 5 bases and the J segment 1 base; nucleotides outside the gene matches: 11. For the CDR3, the DNA is TGTGCCACCAGCGGAATTGATTCTAGCGGATCCTACGAGCAGTACTTC. Its translation: CATSGIDSSGSYEQYF.

This clonotype was counted many times. This chain uses TRBV25-1 with TRBJ2-3; D not certain. V was cut by 3 bases and J by 2 bases, with 9 bases left in between. CDR1 is MGHDK, CDR2 SYGVNS, per germline. The CDR3 has 14 amino acids. This CDR3 is CASSEGQHTDTQYF. DNA of the CDR3: TGTGCCAGCAGTGAGGGCCAGCACACAGATACGCAGTATTTT.

The chain carries TRBV18 and TRBJ2-7; D not certain. The CDR3 contains 15 residues. V lost 1 base and J lost 2, with 12 bases in between. The germline V gene has CDR1 KGHSH and CDR2 LQKENI. This CDR3 is CASSPRPQGTYEQYF. The DNA of the CDR3 is TGTGCCAGCTCACCACGGCCGCAAGGAACCTACGAGCAGTACTTC.

The chain joins TRBV6-4 to TRBJ2-3; 9 nucleotides line up with TRBD2. Germline CDR1 is MRHNA and CDR2 is SNTAGT. Trimming at V came to 3 bases and at J to 5 bases, leaving 6 bases not matched to a gene. The CDR3 runs to 15 residues. CDR3: CASSEAAGGQDTQYF. CDR3 DNA sequence: TGTGCCAGCAGTGAGGCGGCGGGGGGGCAAGATACGCAGTATTTT.

This clonotype was recorded at least ten times. This chain connects TRBV14 to TRBJ1-1; tentatively, D is TRBD1 (5 bases). Germline-derived CDR1 and CDR2 are SGHDN and FVKESK. V lost 0 bases, J lost 1 base, and 15 bases lay in between. This CDR3 region has 17 residues. DNA for the CDR3: TGTGCCAGCAGCCAAGATAATAAATGGGGGTGGAACACTGAAGCTTTCTTT. It specifies CASSQDNKWGWNTEAFF.

This clonotype was found a few times. The CDR3 bases are TGCAGTGCTAGAGTCTCCGGCAGCACAGATACGCAGTATTTT. Amino acid sequence: CSARVSGSTDTQYF. The chain combines TRBV20-1 with TRBJ2-3, with D uncertain. The CDR3 contains 14 residues. CDR1 DFQATT and CDR2 SNEGSKA come from the germline V gene (reference sequence). Trimming pared 1 base from V and 0 bases from J, leaving 8 bases between.

This clonotype was observed a handful of times. V gene TRBV2 combines with J gene TRBJ2-3, with TRBD1 matching over 9 bases. CDR3 length: 16 residues. V was pared by 5 bases and J by 2 bases, with 8 bases of the junction left unmatched. Germline loops: CDR1 SNHLY, CDR2 FYNNEI. In DNA, the CDR3 is TGTGCCAGCAGTCCCGGGACAGGGAGGCTCACAGATACGCAGTATTTT. This codes for CASSPGTGRLTDTQYF.

This chain links TRBV7-9 with TRBJ2-4; weak D call: TRBD2 (5 bases). This CDR3 is 17 amino acids long. V lost 8 bases, J lost 7 bases, and 27 bases lay in between. Germline assignment: CDR1 SEHNR and CDR2 FQNEAQ (reference sequence). The CDR3 loop reads CASGRGLIGIQKNIQYF. DNA of the CDR3: TGTGCCAGCGGCCGCGGGCTTATCGGGATCCAGAAGAACATTCAGTACTTC. Combining the CDR3 with reference TRBV7-9 and TRBJ2-4 gives the whole variable domain DTGVSQNPRHKITKRGQNVTFRCDPISEHNRLYWYRQTLGQGPEFLTYFQNEAQLEKSRLLSDRFSAERPKGSFSTLEIQRTEQGDSAMYLCASGRGLIGIQKNIQYFGAGTRLSVL.

This rearrangement joins TRBV7-3 to TRBJ2-5; 7 bases are a match to TRBD1. V trimming: 1 base; J trimming: 4 bases; junction bases outside the gene matches: 9. This CDR3 region has 16 residues. Germline lookup yields CDR1 SGHTA and CDR2 FQGTGA. CDR3 sequence reads: CASSLRATGPGETQYF. The CDR3 coding sequence is TGTGCCAGCAGCTTAAGAGCGACAGGGCCTGGAGAGACCCAGTACTTC.

The chain uses TRBV20-1 and TRBJ1-4; weak D call: TRBD1 (5 bases). This CDR3 has 15 amino acids. V was trimmed by 5 bases and J by 0 bases, leaving 13 bases between them. Germline CDR1 and CDR2: DFQATT and SNEGSKA (reference sequence). CDR3 in DNA: TGCAGTGCTCGTAAAGACAGTCCAACTAATGAAAAACTGTTTTTT. Its translation: CSARKDSPTNEKLFF.

The sample holds a few counts of this clonotype. V and J are TRBV19 and TRBJ2-6; 7 nucleotides line up with TRBD1. This CDR3 comprises 15 residues. The junction had 8 bases not matched to a gene; V was cut back by 8 bases and J by 4 bases. Germline V lookup: CDR1 LNHDA, CDR2 SQIVND (reference sequence). CDR3 residues: CASRQGGTGANVLTF. For the CDR3, the DNA is TGTGCCAGTCGTCAAGGGGGCACAGGGGCCAACGTCCTGACTTTC.

The V and J genes are TRBV9 and TRBJ2-7, with 7 bases that match TRBD2. This CDR3 contains 14 residues. Germline V gene sequence: CDR1 SGDLS, CDR2 YYNGEE. J gave up 1 base and V 4 bases, and 5 bases lay outside the gene matches. The CDR3 spells CASSSTSRSYEQYF. The CDR3 region has the DNA TGTGCCAGCAGCTCGACTAGCAGGTCCTACGAGCAGTACTTC.

The V and J genes are TRBV7-9 and TRBJ1-4, with 7 bases that match TRBD1. Germline CDR1 SEHNR, CDR2 FQNEAQ (reference sequence). The V and J ends lost 4 bases and 8 bases, in that order; junction bases with no gene match: 7. The CDR3 is 14 amino acids. Here the CDR3 DNA reads TGTGCCAGCAGCTGGGACAGTCTGGACGAAAAACTGTTTTTT. Its translation: CASSWDSLDEKLFF.

This sequence joins TRBV15 and TRBJ1-2; D call uncertain. The germline gives CDR1 LNHNV, CDR2 YYDKDF (reference sequence). This CDR3 has 13 residues. V gave up 0 bases and J gave up 8 bases, with 10 bases separating them. The CDR3 bases are TGTGCCACCAGCAGAGATAGGAGGTTGGGCTACACCTTC. Translating it yields CATSRDRRLGYTF.

The chain is built from TRBV29-1 and TRBJ1-5, with a possible D match to TRBD1 (5 bases). V lost 3 bases to trimming and J lost 5 bases, with 11 bases between them. This CDR3 has 13 amino acids. Germline loops: CDR1 SQVTM, CDR2 ANQGSEA. In nucleotides, the CDR3 is TGCAGCGTTGACGGGGGGTTCGATCAGCCCCAGCATTTT. Translating gives CSVDGGFDQPQHF.

This clonotype was detected only a few times. The rearrangement uses TRBV10-3 and TRBJ2-7; 9 nucleotides line up with TRBD1. The germline V gene encodes CDR1 ENHRY and CDR2 SYGVKD. This CDR3 region has 13 residues. The V and J ends lost 8 bases and 5 bases, in that order; junction bases with no gene match: 7. In DNA, the CDR3 is TGTGCCATCGCCGGGACAGGGAAGGACGAGCAGTACTTC. Its protein product is CAIAGTGKDEQYF.

This clonotype was seen repeatedly, ten times or more. This rearrangement joins TRBV7-2 to TRBJ2-2, with D perhaps matching TRBD1 or TRBD2 (5 bases each). Germline V gene data show CDR1 as SGHTA and CDR2 as FQGNSA. There are 15 residues in the CDR3. Trimming took 7 bases from V and 0 from J, leaving 12 bases between them. The chain's CDR3 is CASTLGTANTGELFF. The CDR3 bases are TGTGCCAGCACCCTGGGGACGGCGAACACCGGGGAGCTGTTTTTT.

The chain carries TRBV29-1 and TRBJ2-1; 12 nucleotides agree with TRBD2. The V gene's germline CDR1 is SQVTM and CDR2 ANQGSEA. V dropped 6 bases and J dropped 6; count of bases not matched to a gene: 6. The CDR3 is 14 residues long. The CDR3 here is CSVATSGGRNEQFF. The DNA of the CDR3 is TGCAGCGTGGCGACTAGCGGGGGCCGCAATGAGCAGTTCTTC.

This clonotype turned up a few times. This chain connects TRBV28 to TRBJ2-5; 10 bases map to TRBD1. The CDR3 has 17 residues. Germline CDR1 MDHEN, CDR2 SYDVKM. After removal of 6 bases from V and 1 base from J, the junction contained 11 bases not matched to a gene. CDR3 loop: CASRTDRGAGAQETQYF. The CDR3 DNA follows: TGTGCCAGCAGGACGGACAGGGGGGCCGGGGCCCAAGAGACCCAGTACTTC.

This clonotype has ten or more counts. The chain carries TRBV7-8 and TRBJ1-3; D remains unclear. Trimming removed 1 base from V and 0 bases from J, with 7 bases in between. The CDR3 extends over 15 amino acids. CDR1 and CDR2 from the germline V gene are SGHVS and FQNEAQ. CDR3 coding DNA: TGTGCCAGCAGCTTAGGTACACCCTCTGGAAACACCATATATTTT. Encoded protein: CASSLGTPSGNTIYF.

This clonotype was seen many times. One end of the junction does not line up with germline, which may come from a read error. The chain uses TRBV19 and TRBJ2-3; 9 bases line up with TRBD1. The germline V gene has CDR1 LNHDA and CDR2 SQIVND (reference sequence). This CDR3 has 17 residues. The CDR3 is CASSLEGQGRRTDTQYF. CDR3 DNA: TGTGCCAGTAGTCTAGAAGGACAGGGGCGAAGGACAGATACGCAGTATTTT.

The CDR3 reads CASSPRDRPYLQYF. The CDR3 bases are TGTGCCAGCAGTCCTCGGGACAGGCCATATCTGCAGTACTTC. This chain joins TRBV28 and TRBJ2-7, with 8 bases aligning to TRBD1. Per the germline V gene, CDR1 is MDHEN and CDR2 is SYDVKM. The junction had 12 bases not matched to a gene; V was cut back by 5 bases and J by 9 bases. The CDR3 sequence is 14 residues long. Combining the CDR3 with reference TRBV28 and TRBJ2-7 gives the whole variable domain DVKVTQSSRYLVKRTGEKVFLECVQDMDHENMFWYRQDPGLGLRLIYFSYDVKMKEKGDIPEGYSVSREKKERFSLILESASTNQTSMYLCASSPRDRPYLQYFGPGTRLTVT.

V and J are TRBV7-3 and TRBJ2-1; tentative D call: TRBD2 (7 bases). The length of the CDR3 is 12 residues. V lost 5 bases to trimming and J lost 10 bases, with 12 bases between them. From germline, CDR1 is SGHTA and CDR2 FQGTGA. The CDR3 loop reads CASSPGGREQFF. Here the CDR3 DNA reads TGTGCCAGCAGCCCGGGGGGCAGGGAGCAGTTCTTC.

J is TRBJ2-1 and V is TRBV19; D possibly matches TRBD1 or TRBD2 (5 bases each). The ends were cut back, 3 bases at V and 7 bases at J, with 10 bases in the middle. Germline CDR1 is LNHDA and CDR2 is SQIVND (reference sequence). The CDR3 loop spans 13 amino acids. The CDR3 here is CASSIQGRNEQFF. For the CDR3, the DNA is TGTGCCAGTAGTATCCAGGGACGAAATGAGCAGTTCTTC. Full variable domain (missing parts from reference TRBV19 and TRBJ2-1): DGGITQSPKYLFRKEGQNVTLSCEQNLNHDAMYWYRQDPGQGLRLIYYSQIVNDFQKGDIAEGYSVSREKKESFPLTVTSAQKNPTAFYLCASSIQGRNEQFFGPGTRLTVL.

This clonotype showed up many times. The rearrangement joins TRBV15 to TRBJ1-5, with D unclear. Germline CDR1 and CDR2: LNHNV and YYDKDF (reference sequence). This CDR3 is 16 amino acids long. The V end lost 4 bases, the J end lost 1 base, and 14 bases lay between the germline ends. CDR3 sequence: CATSIGPQVSNQPQHF. The CDR3 DNA follows: TGTGCCACCAGCATCGGACCCCAGGTGAGCAATCAGCCCCAGCATTTT. Filled out from reference TRBV15 and TRBJ1-5, the complete variable domain reads DAMVIQNPRYQVTQFGKPVTLSCSQTLNHNVMYWYQQKSSQAPKLLFHYYDKDFNNEADTPDNFQSRRPNTSFCFLDIRSPGLGDTAMYLCATSIGPQVSNQPQHFGDGTRLSIL.

The V call is TRBV11-2, the J call TRBJ2-7; possible D gene TRBD1, 6 bases. CDR1 SGHAT and CDR2 FQNNGV come from the germline V gene. The ends were cut back, 4 bases at V and 6 bases at J, with 19 bases in the middle. The CDR3 sequence is 15 residues long. This CDR3 is CASSSQGQYIGEQYF. The CDR3 DNA reads TGTGCCAGCAGCTCCCAGGGGCAATACATTGGCGAGCAGTACTTC.

The V and J genes are TRBV21-1 and TRBJ2-5; no check of the table's D call, TRBD2, against the DNA was made. TRBV21-1 is a pseudogene locus. The CDR3 runs 17 residues. CDR3 DNA sequence: TGTGCCAGCAGCAAAGAATGGGGGGGTCCGGGACTAGAGACCCAGTACTTC. This encodes CASSKEWGGPGLETQYF.

This clonotype was seen more than once but under ten times. The rearrangement joins TRBV5-1 to TRBJ2-7; D may be TRBD2 (6 bases). Between the trimmed V and J ends, which lost 0 bases and 3 bases, there was a span of 7 bases. This CDR3 is 13 amino acids long. Germline CDR1 SGHRS, CDR2 YFSETQ. The CDR3 reads CASSLETSYEQYF. In nucleotides, the CDR3 is TGCGCCAGCAGCTTGGAGACTAGCTACGAGCAGTACTTC.

The chain joins TRBV2 to TRBJ2-3, with 7 bases that match TRBD1. Germline V gene data show CDR1 as SNHLY and CDR2 as FYNNEI. The CDR3 runs to 14 residues. With V trimmed by 8 bases and J by 2 bases, 7 bases remained unmatched. The CDR3 reads CASLRDSYTDTQYF. In DNA, the CDR3 is TGTGCCAGCCTCCGGGACAGCTACACAGATACGCAGTATTTT.